This entry lists 6 T cell receptor beta chains sequenced from one sample in a study of patients and donors after allogeneic stem cell transplantation. MiXCR, applied by TCRdb to the RT-PCR reads, yields one record per CDR3 protein. The sample has fewer than 500,000 distinct CDR3 sequences, more than 15% seen once; the top ten hold less than 9.5%. Sequenced sample: blood, either unsorted or a sorted T cell fraction (not recorded which). The receptors derive from a human donor who was either an allogeneic HSCT recipient or a stem cell or donor lymphocyte infusion donor (not recorded which). It is not recorded whose cells these are; they may come from a transplant donor.

This chain links TRBV6-5 with TRBJ2-1, with D unresolved. Germline V lookup: CDR1 MNHEY, CDR2 SVGAGI. V lost 0 bases and J lost 2, with 11 bases in between. This CDR3 has 16 residues. CDR3 nucleotides: TGTGCCAGCAGTTACTCCCTAGGAACCCCCTACAATGAGCAGTTCTTC. This encodes CASSYSLGTPYNEQFF.

The chain employs TRBV11-2 and TRBJ1-1; D is possibly TRBD1 (5 bases). CDR1 is SGHAT, CDR2 FQNNGV, per germline. CDR3 length: 17 amino acids. With 0 bases removed from V and 1 base from J, the gap between germline ends came to 15 bases. The CDR3 DNA reads TGTGCCAGCAGCTTAGATTCCGTCAGGGTAAAGAACACTGAAGCTTTCTTT. This translates into CASSLDSVRVKNTEAFF.

The V gene is TRBV6-2 or TRBV6-3, the J gene TRBJ1-1; TRBD1 is a possible D gene (5 bases). The V end was cut by 8 bases, the J end by 7 bases, with 20 bases between. Germline values: CDR1 MNHEY, CDR2 SVGEGT. This CDR3 comprises 14 residues. DNA for the CDR3: TGTGCCAGCGTCCCCTGGACCGGGGCCAATGAAGCTTTCTTT. Amino acid sequence: CASVPWTGANEAFF.

Concerning this clonotype itself: A junction end diverges from the germline sequence, so it may reflect a read error. This chain uses TRBV15 with TRBJ2-7, with D perhaps matching TRBD2 (5 bases). The CDR3 totals 17 residues. Germline V gene lookup returns CDR1 LNHNV and CDR2 YYDKDF (reference sequence). CDR3 amino acids: CATNRDFFWSGTYEQYF. The CDR3 nucleotides are TGTGCCACCAACAGAGATTTTTTCTGGAGCGGTACCTACGAGCAGTACTTC.

This clonotype was seen only a few times. The chain couples TRBV30 to TRBJ2-1; D possibly corresponds to TRBD2 (5 bases). Germline V gene lookup returns CDR1 GTSNPN and CDR2 SVGIG (reference sequence). The CDR3 totals 13 residues. The V end lost 5 bases, the J end lost 9 bases, and 17 bases lay between the germline ends. CDR3 bases: TGTGCCTGGGGTCGCGAGGGAATGGGTGAGCAGTTCTTC. Residues: CAWGREGMGEQFF.

This clonotype came up a few times. The CDR3 sequence: CASSQGGQTEQYF. Here the CDR3 DNA reads TGTGCCAGCAGCCAAGGGGGACAGACGGAGCAGTACTTC. The genes are TRBV14 and TRBJ2-7, with 7 bases that match TRBD1. This CDR3 has 13 amino acids. J was trimmed by 7 bases and V by 1 base; bases with no gene match: 4. Per germline, CDR1 SGHDN and CDR2 FVKESK.